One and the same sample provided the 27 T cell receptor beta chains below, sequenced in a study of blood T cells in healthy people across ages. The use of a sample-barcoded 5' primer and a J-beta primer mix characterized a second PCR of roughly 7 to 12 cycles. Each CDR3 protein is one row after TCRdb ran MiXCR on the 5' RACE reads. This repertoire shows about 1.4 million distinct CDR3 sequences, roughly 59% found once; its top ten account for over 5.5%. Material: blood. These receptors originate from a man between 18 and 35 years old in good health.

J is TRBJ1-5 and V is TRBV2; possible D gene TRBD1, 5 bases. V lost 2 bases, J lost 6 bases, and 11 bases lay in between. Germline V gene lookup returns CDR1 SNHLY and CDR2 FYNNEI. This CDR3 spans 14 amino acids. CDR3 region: CASSEWAGIQPQHF. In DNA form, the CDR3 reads TGTGCCAGCAGTGAATGGGCAGGGATTCAGCCCCAGCATTTT.

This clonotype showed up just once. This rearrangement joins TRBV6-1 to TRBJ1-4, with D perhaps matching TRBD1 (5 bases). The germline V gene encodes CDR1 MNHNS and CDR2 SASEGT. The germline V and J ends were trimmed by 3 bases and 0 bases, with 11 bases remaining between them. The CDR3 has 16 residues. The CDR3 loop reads CASSDRATATNEKLFF. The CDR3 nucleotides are TGTGCCAGCAGTGATAGGGCGACAGCAACTAATGAAAAACTGTTTTTT.

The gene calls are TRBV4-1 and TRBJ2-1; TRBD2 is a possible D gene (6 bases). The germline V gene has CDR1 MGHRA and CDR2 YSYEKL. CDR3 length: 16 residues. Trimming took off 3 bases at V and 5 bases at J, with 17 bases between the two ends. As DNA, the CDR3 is TGCGCCAGCAGCCAGTACGGTCCGCGGGGCCACAATGAGCAGTTCTTC. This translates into CASSQYGPRGHNEQFF.

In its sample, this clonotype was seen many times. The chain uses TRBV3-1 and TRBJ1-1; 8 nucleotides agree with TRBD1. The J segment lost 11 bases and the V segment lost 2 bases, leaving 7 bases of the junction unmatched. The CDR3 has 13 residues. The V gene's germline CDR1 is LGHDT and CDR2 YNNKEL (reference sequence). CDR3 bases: TGTGCCAGCAGCCAACTCACAGGGGGTAGCGCTTTCTTT. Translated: CASSQLTGGSAFF. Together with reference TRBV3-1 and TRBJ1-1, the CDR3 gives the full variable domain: DTAVSQTPKYLVTQMGNDKSIKCEQNLGHDTMYWYKQDSKKFLKIMFSYNNKELIINETVPNRFSPKSPDKAHLNLHINSLELGDSAVYFCASSQLTGGSAFFGQGTRLTVV.

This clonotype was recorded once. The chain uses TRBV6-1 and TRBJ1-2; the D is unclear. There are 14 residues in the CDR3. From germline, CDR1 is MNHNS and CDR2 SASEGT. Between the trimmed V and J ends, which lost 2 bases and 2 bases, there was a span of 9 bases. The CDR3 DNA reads TGTGCCAGCAGTGAACTGTCAGAGAACTATGGCTACACCTTC. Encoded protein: CASSELSENYGYTF.

The CDR3: CASSLLVEVFDEQFF. As DNA, the CDR3 is TGTGCCAGCAGTTTGTTAGTAGAAGTTTTCGATGAGCAGTTCTTC. J is TRBJ2-1 and V is TRBV12-3 or TRBV12-4; D call uncertain. The germline V and J ends were trimmed by 3 bases and 8 bases, with 17 bases remaining between them. This CDR3 has 15 amino acids.

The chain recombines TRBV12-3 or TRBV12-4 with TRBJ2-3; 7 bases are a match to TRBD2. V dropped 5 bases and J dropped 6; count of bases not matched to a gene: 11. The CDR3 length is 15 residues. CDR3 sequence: CASSRVAGVGDTQYF. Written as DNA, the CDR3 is TGTGCCAGCAGTCGGGTCGCGGGAGTGGGGGATACGCAGTATTTT.

CDR3: CASSPQPGLAVQQYF. The CDR3 DNA sequence: TGTGCCAGCAGCCCACAACCGGGACTAGCGGTTCAGCAGTACTTC. V gene TRBV9 combines with J gene TRBJ2-5; 11 bases fit TRBD2. The CDR3 loop spans 15 amino acids. Trimming at V came to 4 bases and at J to 11 bases, leaving 13 bases not matched to a gene. From germline, CDR1 is SGDLS and CDR2 YYNGEE. Full variable domain (remainder filled in from reference TRBV9 and TRBJ2-5): DSGVTQTPKHLITATGQRVTLRCSPRSGDLSVYWYQQSLDQGLQFLIQYYNGEERAKGNILERFSAQQFPDLHSELNLSSLELGDSALYFCASSPQPGLAVQQYFGPGTRLLVL.

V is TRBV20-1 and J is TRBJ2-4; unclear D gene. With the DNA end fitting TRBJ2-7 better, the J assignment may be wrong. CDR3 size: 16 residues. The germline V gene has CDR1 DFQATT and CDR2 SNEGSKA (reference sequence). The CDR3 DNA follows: TGCAGTGCTAGAGCGCTCGATACATCCCGGGCCTACGAGCAGTACTTC. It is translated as CSARALDTSRAYEQYF.

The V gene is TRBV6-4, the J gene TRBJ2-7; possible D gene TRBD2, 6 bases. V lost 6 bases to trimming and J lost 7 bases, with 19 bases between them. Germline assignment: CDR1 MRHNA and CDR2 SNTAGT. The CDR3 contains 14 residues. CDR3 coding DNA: TGTGCCAGCAGCCCAGGGACTGTTTACAATGAGCAGTACTTC. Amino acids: CASSPGTVYNEQYF.

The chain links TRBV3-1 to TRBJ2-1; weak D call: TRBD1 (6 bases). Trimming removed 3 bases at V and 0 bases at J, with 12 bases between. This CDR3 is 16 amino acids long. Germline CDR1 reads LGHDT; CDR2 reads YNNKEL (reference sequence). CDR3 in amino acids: CASSQAGESSYNEQFF. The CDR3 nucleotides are TGTGCCAGCAGCCAGGCAGGGGAAAGCTCCTACAATGAGCAGTTCTTC.

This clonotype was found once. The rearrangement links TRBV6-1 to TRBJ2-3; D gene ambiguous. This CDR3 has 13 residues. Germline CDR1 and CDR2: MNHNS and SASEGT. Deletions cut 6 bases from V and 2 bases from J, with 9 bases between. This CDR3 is CASRMATTDTQYF. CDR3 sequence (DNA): TGTGCCAGCAGAATGGCCACCACAGATACGCAGTATTTT.

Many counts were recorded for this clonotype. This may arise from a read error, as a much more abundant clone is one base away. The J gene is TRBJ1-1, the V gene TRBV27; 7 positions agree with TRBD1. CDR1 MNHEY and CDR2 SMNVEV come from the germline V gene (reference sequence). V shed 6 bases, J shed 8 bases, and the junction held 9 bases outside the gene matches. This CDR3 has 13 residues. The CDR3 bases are TGTGCCAGCAGCCGTTTTGCGGGACAGGAAGCTTTCTTT. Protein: CASSRFAGQEAFF.

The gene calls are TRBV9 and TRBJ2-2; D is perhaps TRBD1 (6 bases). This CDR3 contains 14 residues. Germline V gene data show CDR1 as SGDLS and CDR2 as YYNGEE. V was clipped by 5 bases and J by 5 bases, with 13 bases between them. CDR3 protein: CASSDHRETGELFF. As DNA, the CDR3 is TGTGCCAGCAGTGATCACAGGGAAACCGGGGAGCTGTTTTTT. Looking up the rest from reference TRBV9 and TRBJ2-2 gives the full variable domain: DSGVTQTPKHLITATGQRVTLRCSPRSGDLSVYWYQQSLDQGLQFLIQYYNGEERAKGNILERFSAQQFPDLHSELNLSSLELGDSALYFCASSDHRETGELFFGEGSRLTVL.

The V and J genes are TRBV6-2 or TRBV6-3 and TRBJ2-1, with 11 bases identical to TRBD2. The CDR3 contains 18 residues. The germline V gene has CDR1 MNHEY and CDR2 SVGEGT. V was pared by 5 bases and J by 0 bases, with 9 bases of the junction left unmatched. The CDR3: CASSLGTSGGSSYNEQFF. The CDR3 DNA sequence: TGTGCCAGCAGTCTCGGGACTAGCGGCGGAAGCTCCTACAATGAGCAGTTCTTC.

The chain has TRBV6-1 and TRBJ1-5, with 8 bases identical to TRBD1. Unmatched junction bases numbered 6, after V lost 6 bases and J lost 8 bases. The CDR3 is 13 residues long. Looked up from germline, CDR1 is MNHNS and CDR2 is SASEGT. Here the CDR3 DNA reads TGTGCCAGCAGAGGACAGGGCCGAGAGCCCCAGCATTTT. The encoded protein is CASRGQGREPQHF.

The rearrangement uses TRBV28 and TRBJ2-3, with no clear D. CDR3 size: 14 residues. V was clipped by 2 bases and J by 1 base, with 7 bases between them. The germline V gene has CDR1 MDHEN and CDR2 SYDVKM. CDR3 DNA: TGTGCCAGCAGTTTACACCCAGGCACAGATACGCAGTATTTT. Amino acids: CASSLHPGTDTQYF.

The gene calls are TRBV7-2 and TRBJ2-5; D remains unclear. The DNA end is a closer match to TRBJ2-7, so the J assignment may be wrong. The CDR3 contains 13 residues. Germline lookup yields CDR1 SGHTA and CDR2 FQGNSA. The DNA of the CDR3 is TGTGCCAGCAGCCCAGCCCTCCTCGACGAGCAGTACTTC. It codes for CASSPALLDEQYF.

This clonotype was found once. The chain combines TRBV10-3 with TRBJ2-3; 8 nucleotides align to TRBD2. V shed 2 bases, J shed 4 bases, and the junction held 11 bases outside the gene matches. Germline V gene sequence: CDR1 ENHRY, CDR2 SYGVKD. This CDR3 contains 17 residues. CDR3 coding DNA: TGTGCCATCAGTGAGCCGGGGTATAGCGGGGCGGCAGATACGCAGTATTTT. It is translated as CAISEPGYSGAADTQYF.

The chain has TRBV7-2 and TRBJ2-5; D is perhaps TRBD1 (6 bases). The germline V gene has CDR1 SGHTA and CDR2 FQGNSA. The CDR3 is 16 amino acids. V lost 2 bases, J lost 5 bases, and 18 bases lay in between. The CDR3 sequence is CASSLISAGARETQYF. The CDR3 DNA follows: TGTGCCAGCAGCTTAATCTCGGCAGGGGCCAGGGAGACCCAGTACTTC.

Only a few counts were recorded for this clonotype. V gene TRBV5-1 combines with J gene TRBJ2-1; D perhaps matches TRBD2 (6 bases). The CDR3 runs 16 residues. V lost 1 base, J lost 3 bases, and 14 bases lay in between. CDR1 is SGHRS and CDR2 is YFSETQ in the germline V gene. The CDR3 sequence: CASSLRLADLYNEQFF. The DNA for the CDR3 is TGCGCCAGCAGCTTGAGGTTAGCGGACCTCTACAATGAGCAGTTCTTC.

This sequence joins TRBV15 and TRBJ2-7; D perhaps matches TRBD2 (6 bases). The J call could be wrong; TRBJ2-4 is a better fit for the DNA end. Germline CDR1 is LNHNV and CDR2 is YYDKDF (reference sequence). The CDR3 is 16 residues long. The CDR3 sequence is CATSTGTALAKNIQYF. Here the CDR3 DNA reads TGTGCCACCAGCACCGGGACTGCGCTAGCCAAAAACATTCAGTACTTC.

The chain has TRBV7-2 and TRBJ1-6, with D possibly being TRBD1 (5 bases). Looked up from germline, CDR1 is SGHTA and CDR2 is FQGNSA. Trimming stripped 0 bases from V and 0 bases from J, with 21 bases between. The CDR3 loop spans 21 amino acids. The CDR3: CASSLADGRGLGSSYNSPLHF. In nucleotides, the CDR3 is TGTGCCAGCAGCTTAGCGGACGGGAGGGGCTTGGGTAGCTCCTATAATTCACCCCTCCACTTT.

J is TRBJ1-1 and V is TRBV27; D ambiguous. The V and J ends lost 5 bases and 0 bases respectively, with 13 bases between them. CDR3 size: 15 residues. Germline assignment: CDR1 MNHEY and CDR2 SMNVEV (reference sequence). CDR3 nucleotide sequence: TGTGCCAGCAGTGGGCCCCGATGGATGAACACTGAAGCTTTCTTT. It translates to CASSGPRWMNTEAFF.

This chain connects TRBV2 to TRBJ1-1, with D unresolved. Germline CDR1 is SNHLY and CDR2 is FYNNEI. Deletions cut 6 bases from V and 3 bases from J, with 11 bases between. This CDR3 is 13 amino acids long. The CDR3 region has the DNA TGTGCCAGCAGGCCAGGAAGAGACACTGAAGCTTTCTTT. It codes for CASRPGRDTEAFF.

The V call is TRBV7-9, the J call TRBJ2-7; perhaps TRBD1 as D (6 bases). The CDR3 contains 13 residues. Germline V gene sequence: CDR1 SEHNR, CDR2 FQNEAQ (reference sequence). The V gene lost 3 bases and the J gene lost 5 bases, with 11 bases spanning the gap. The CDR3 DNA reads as TGTGCCAGCAGCTTTACAGGGAGCCACGAGCAGTACTTC. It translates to CASSFTGSHEQYF.

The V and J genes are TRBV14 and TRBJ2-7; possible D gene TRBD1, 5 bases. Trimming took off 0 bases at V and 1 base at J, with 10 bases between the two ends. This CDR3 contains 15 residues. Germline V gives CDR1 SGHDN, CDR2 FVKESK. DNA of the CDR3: TGTGCCAGCAGCCAAGAGAAGGCAGGGTCCTACGAGCAGTACTTC. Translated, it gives CASSQEKAGSYEQYF. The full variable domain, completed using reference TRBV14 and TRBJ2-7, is EAGVTQFPSHSVIEKGQTVTLRCDPISGHDNLYWYRRVMGKEIKFLLHFVKESKQDESGMPNNRFLAERTGGTYSTLKVQPAELEDSGVYFCASSQEKAGSYEQYFGPGTRLTVT.